The sequence of this T cell receptor beta chain was determined in a study of T-cell memory formation after mild COVID-19. The CDR3 has 14 amino acids. With 0 bases removed from V and 4 bases from J, the gap between germline ends came to 9 bases. Germline V gene lookup returns CDR1 MNHEY and CDR2 SVGAGI. General study points: Among contracting clones, CD4+ were mainly CM/EM and CD8+ enriched in EMRA. Clones shrinking between day 15 and 85 showed a balanced CD4/CD8 split, and those that grew later tilted toward CD4+. The pre-infection memory compartment contained some responding clones, suggesting cross-reactive memory joined.

One entry per CDR3 protein, called by TCRdb with MiXCR from the 5' RACE reads. The sample records under 150,000 distinct CDR3 sequences, 22% being singletons. Turning to this clonotype: As yet, its antigen is unknown.

The genes are TRBV6-5 and TRBJ1-2; D remains ambiguous. Material for sequencing was PBMCs or a T cell subset sorted from them (not recorded which). This TCR was recovered from a man aged 18-30 years who had mild COVID-19 (a few samples of this study predate the infection). Cell type and time point are not known. The CDR3 is CASSYSAGVYGYTF. As DNA, the CDR3 is TGTGCCAGCAGTTACTCGGCAGGCGTCTATGGCTACACCTTC.